This TCR beta chain was captured by sequencing in a study of CD8 T cells in ankylosing spondylitis. General observations from the study: The study identified a TCR beta motif of several highly homologous variants that appeared characteristic of ankylosing spondylitis blood. A number of the motif variants had already been described in reactive arthritis synovial fluid and blood.

One entry per CDR3 protein results from TCRdb running MiXCR on the 5' RACE reads. Altogether approximately 400,000 distinct CDR3 sequences are present, roughly 26% being singletons, with the ten largest covering 0.89%. The CDR3 covers 13 residues. Germline CDR1 is LNHNV and CDR2 is YYDKDF (reference sequence). Trimming took off 4 bases at V and 0 bases at J, with 4 bases between the two ends. Concerning this clonotype: Its antigen is not known.

This chain links TRBV15 with TRBJ2-4; D is unresolved. Sequences were obtained from blood, either unsorted or a sorted T cell fraction (not recorded which). This receptor was taken from a male donor with ankylosing spondylitis. The CDR3 coding sequence is TGTGCCACCAGCACCTTAGCCAAAAACATTCAGTACTTC. It codes for CATSTLAKNIQYF.